The clone carrying this T cell receptor (beta chain) has just a few counts. Its antigen is as yet unknown. This sample is part of a study of beta chain features in type 1 diabetes. Study overall: Age, gender and cell yields were alike across patients and healthy donors. Study-level points and caveats: A moderate, significant TCRB CDR3 shortening appeared in type 1 diabetes across four CD4+ subsets.

The trim removed 1 base at V and 3 bases at J, leaving 10 bases unmatched. Germline assignment: CDR1 LGHNA and CDR2 YNFKEQ. The CDR3 has 19 residues. The sequenced template was cDNA made from the entire isolated RNA. The repertoire was sequenced with immunoSEQ multiplex PCR; TCRdb's copy has only in-frame clones and lacks some. The data contain around 70,000 clones, around 49% of them singletons. This clonotype was sampled from a man in his thirties or forties with type 1 diabetes. The chain combines TRBV4-2 with TRBJ2-7, with 15 bases fitting TRBD2. Sample: central memory CD4+ T cells from blood. The CDR3 reads CASSQGTGTSGGSNYEQYF. CDR3 sequence (DNA): TGTGCCAGCAGCCAAGGGACCGGGACTAGCGGGGGGTCCAACTACGAGCAGTACTTC.